The sequence of this TCR beta chain was determined in a study of blood T cell repertoires in COVID-19. Losses at the gene ends were 3 bases for V and 1 base for J; bases not matched to a gene: 5. The CDR3 is 15 amino acids. The germline V gene has CDR1 SGHRS and CDR2 YFSETQ. Method: immunoSEQ multiplex PCR; TCRdb's copy keeps in-frame clones and lacks some. The sample lists 300,000 or so clones; 70% to 90% were seen once. This receptor was obtained from a man aged 18 to 30 who had recovered from COVID-19. The specimen sequenced was peripheral blood. The chain uses TRBV5-1 and TRBJ2-7; TRBD1 aligns across 9 bases. The CDR3 DNA is TGCGCCAGCAGCTCAGGACAGGGGCCTTCCTACGAGCAGTACTTC. This codes for CASSSGQGPSYEQYF.